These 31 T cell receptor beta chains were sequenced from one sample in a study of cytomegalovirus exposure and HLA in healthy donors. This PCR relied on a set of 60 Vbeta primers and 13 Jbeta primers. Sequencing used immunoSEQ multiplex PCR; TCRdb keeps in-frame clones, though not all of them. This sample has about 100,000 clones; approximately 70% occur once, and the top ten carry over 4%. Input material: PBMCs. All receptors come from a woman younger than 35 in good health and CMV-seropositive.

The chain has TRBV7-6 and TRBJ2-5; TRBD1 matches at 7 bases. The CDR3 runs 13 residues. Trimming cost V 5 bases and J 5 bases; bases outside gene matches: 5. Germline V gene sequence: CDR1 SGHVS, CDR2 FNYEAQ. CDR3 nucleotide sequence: TGTGCCAGCAGCCTGGGACAGTGGGAGACCCAGTACTTC. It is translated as CASSLGQWETQYF.

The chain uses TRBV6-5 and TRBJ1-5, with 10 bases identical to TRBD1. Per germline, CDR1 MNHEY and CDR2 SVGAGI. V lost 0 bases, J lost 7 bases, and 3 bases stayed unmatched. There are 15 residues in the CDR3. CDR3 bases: TGTGCCAGCAGTTACTCCCAGGGACAGGGGCAGCCCCAGCATTTT. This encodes CASSYSQGQGQPQHF.

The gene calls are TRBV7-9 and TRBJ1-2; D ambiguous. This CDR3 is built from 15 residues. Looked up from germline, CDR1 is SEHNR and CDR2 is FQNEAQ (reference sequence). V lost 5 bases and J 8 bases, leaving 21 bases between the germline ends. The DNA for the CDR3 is TGTGCCAGCAGCCATCAGGTTAGCCTCGAGGGAGGCTACACCTTC. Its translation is CASSHQVSLEGGYTF.

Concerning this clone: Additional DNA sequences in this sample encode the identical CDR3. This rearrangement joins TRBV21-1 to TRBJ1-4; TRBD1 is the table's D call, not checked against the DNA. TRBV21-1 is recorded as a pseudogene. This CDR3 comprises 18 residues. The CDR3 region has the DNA TGTGCCAGCAGCCTACCCGGGACAGGGGGGGCGGGTCGTGAAAAACTGTTTTTT. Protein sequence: CASSLPGTGGAGREKLFF.

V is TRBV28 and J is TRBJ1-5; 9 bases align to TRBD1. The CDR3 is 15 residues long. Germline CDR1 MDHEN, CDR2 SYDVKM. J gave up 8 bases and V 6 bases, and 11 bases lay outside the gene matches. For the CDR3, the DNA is TGTGCCAGCAGGGAATGGGGACAGGGTGATAAGCCCCAGCATTTT. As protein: CASREWGQGDKPQHF. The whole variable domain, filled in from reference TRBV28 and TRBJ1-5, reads DVKVTQSSRYLVKRTGEKVFLECVQDMDHENMFWYRQDPGLGLRLIYFSYDVKMKEKGDIPEGYSVSREKKERFSLILESASTNQTSMYLCASREWGQGDKPQHFGDGTRLSIL.

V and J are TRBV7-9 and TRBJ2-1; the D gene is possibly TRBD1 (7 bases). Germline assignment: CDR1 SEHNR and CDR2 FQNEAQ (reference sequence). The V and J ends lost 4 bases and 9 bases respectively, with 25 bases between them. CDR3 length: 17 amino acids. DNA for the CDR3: TGTGCCAGCAGCTCGTACCGCAGGGGGGTCACAATAGTTGAGCAGTTCTTC. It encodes CASSSYRRGVTIVEQFF.

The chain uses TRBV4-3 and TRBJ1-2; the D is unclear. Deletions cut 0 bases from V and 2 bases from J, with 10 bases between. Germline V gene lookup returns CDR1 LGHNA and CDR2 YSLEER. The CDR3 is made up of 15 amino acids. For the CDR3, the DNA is TGCGCCAGCAGCCAAGACAGATCCGTGAACTATGGCTACACCTTC. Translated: CASSQDRSVNYGYTF.

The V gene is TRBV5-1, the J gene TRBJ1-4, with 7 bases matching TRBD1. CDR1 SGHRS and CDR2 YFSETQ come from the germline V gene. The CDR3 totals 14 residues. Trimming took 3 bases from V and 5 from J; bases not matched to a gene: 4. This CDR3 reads CASSYGRGNEKLFF. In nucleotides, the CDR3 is TGCGCCAGCAGCTACGGCAGGGGGAATGAAAAACTGTTTTTT.

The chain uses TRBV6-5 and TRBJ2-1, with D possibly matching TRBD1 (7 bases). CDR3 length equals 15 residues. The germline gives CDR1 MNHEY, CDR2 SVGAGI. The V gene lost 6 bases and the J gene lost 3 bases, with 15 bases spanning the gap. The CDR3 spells CASRRPGDSYNEQFF. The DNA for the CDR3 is TGTGCCAGCAGGCGACCGGGGGACAGCTACAATGAGCAGTTCTTC.

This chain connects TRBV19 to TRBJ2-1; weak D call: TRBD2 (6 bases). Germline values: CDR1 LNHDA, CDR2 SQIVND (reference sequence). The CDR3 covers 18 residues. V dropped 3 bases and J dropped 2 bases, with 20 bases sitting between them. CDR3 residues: CASSIVSRRERTYNEQFF. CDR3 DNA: TGTGCCAGTAGTATCGTTAGCAGACGGGAGAGGACCTACAATGAGCAGTTCTTC.

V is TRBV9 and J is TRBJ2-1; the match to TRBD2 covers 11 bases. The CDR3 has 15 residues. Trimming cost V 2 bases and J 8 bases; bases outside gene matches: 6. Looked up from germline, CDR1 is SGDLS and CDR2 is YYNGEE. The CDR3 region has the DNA TGTGCCAGCAGCGTTAGCGGGAGGGCCGAATATGAGCAGTTCTTC. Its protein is CASSVSGRAEYEQFF.

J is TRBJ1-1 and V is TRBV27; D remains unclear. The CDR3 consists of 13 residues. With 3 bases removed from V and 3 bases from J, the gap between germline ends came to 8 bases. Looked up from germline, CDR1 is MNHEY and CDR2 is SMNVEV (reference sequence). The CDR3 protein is CASSLAGYTEAFF. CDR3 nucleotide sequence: TGTGCCAGCAGTTTGGCGGGGTACACTGAAGCTTTCTTT.

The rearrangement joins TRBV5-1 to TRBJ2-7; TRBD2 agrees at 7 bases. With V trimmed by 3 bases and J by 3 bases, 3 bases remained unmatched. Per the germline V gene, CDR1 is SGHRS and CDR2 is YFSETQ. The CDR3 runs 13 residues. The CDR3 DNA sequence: TGCGCCAGCAGCTCCGGACTAGGCTACGAGCAGTACTTC. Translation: CASSSGLGYEQYF.

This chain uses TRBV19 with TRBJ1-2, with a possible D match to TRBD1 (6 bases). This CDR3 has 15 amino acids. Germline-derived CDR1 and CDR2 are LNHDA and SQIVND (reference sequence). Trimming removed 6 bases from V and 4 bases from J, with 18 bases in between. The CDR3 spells CASRRSEGGFYGYTF. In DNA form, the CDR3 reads TGTGCCAGTAGACGCTCTGAGGGGGGGTTCTATGGCTACACCTTC. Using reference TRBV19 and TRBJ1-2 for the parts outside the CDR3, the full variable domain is DGGITQSPKYLFRKEGQNVTLSCEQNLNHDAMYWYRQDPGQGLRLIYYSQIVNDFQKGDIAEGYSVSREKKESFPLTVTSAQKNPTAFYLCASRRSEGGFYGYTFGSGTRLTVV.

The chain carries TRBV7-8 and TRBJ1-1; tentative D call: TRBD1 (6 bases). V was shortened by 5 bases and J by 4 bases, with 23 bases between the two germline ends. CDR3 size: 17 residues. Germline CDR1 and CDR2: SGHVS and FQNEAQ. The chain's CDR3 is CASSPFRGGALSTEAFF. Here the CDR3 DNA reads TGTGCCAGCAGCCCCTTCCGTGGGGGCGCTTTATCCACTGAAGCTTTCTTT.

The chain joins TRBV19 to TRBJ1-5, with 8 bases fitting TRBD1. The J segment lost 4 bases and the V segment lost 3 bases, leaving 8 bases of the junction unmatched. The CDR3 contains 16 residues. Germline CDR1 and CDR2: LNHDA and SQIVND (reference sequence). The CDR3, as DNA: TGTGCCAGTAGTATCCCCCAGGGACAGGTAAATCAGCCCCAGCATTTT. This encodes CASSIPQGQVNQPQHF.

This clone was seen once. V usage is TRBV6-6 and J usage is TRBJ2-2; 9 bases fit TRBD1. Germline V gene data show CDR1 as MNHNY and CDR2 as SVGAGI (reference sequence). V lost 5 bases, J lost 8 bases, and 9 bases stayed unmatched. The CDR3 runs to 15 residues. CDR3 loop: CASSTQTGGAGELFF. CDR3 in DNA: TGTGCCAGCAGTACTCAAACAGGGGGCGCGGGGGAGCTGTTTTTT.

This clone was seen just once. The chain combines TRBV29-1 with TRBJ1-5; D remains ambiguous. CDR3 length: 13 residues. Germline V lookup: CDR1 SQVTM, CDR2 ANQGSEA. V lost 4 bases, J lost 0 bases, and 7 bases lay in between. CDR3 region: CSVAENSNQPQHF. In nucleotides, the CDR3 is TGCAGCGTTGCCGAGAATAGCAATCAGCCCCAGCATTTT.

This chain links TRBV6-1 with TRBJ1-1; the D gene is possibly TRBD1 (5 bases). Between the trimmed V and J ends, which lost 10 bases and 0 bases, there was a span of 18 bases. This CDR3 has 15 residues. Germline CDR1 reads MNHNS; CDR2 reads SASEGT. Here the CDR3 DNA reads TGTGCCACACATACAAAGGGCAGGGTGAACACTGAAGCTTTCTTT. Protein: CATHTKGRVNTEAFF.

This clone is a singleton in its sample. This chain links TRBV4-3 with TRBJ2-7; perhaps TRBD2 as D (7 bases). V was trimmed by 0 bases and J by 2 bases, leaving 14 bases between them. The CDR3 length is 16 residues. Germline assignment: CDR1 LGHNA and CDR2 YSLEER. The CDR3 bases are TGCGCCAGCAGCCAAGATAGGGGGGGAGAAGCCTACGAGCAGTACTTC. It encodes CASSQDRGGEAYEQYF.

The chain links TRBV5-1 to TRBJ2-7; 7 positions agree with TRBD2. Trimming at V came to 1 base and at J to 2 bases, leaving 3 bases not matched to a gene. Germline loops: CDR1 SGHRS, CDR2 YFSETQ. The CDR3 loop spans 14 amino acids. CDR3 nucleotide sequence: TGCGCCAGCAGCTTGACACTAGCGACCTACGAGCAGTACTTC. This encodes CASSLTLATYEQYF.

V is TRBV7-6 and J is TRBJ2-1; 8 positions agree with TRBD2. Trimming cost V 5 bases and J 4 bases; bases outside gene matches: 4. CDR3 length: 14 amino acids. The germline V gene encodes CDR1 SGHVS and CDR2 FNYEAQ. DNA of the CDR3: TGTGCCAGCAGCCTGCGGGAGGCATACAATGAGCAGTTCTTC. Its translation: CASSLREAYNEQFF.

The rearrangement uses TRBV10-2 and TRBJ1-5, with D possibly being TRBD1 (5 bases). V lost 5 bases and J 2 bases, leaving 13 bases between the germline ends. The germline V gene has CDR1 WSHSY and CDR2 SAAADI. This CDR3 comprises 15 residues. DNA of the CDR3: TGCGCCAGCAGTAAGGGGCGCGAAGGCAATCAGCCCCAGCATTTT. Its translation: CASSKGREGNQPQHF.

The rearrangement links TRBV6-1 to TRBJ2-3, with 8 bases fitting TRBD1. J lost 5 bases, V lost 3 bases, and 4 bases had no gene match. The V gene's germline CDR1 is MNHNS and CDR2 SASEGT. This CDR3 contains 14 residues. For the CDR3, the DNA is TGTGCCAGCAGTGATAGGGACAGGAGAGATACGCAGTATTTT. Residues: CASSDRDRRDTQYF.

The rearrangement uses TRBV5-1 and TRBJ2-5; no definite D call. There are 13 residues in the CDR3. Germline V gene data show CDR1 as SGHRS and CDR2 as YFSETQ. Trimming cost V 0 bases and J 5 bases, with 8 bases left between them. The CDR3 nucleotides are TGCGCCAGCAGCTTGGACGGTCGGGAGACCCAGTACTTC. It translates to CASSLDGRETQYF.

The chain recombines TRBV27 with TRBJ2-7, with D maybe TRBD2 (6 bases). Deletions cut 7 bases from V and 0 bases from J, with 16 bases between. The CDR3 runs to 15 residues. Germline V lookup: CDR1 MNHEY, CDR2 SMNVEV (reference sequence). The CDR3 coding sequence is TGTGCCAGCAAACTAACTAGGGAGGACTCCTACGAGCAGTACTTC. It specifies CASKLTREDSYEQYF.

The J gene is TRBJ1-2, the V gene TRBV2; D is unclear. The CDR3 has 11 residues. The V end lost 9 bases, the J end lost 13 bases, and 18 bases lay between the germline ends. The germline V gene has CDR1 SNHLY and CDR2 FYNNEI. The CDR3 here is CASKTEGRSTF. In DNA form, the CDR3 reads TGTGCCAGTAAAACGGAGGGAAGGAGCACCTTC.

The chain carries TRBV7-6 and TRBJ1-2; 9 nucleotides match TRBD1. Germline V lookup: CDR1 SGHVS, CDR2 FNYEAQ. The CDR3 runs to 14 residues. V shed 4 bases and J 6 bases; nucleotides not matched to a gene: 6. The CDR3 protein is CASSSSQGANGYTF. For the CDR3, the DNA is TGTGCCAGCAGCTCTTCACAGGGGGCAAATGGCTACACCTTC.

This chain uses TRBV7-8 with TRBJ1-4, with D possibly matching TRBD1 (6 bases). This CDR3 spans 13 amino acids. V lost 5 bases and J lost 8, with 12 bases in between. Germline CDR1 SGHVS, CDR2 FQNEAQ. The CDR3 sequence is CASSNRVGEKLFF. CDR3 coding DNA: TGTGCCAGCAGCAACAGGGTCGGGGAAAAACTGTTTTTT.

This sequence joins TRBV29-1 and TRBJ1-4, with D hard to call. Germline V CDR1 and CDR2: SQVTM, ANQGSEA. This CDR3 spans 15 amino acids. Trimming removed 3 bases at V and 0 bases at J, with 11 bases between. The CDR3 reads CSVDRGTATNEKLFF. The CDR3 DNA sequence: TGCAGCGTTGACCGAGGCACCGCAACTAATGAAAAACTGTTTTTT.

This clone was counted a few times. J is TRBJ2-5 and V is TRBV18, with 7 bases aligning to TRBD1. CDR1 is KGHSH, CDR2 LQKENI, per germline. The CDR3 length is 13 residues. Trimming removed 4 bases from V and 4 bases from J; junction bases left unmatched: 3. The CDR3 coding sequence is TGTGCCAGCTCACAGGGGGCCGGAGAGACCCAGTACTTC. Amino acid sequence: CASSQGAGETQYF.